The sequence of this T cell receptor (beta chain) was determined in a study of metastatic and nonmetastatic thyroid tumors. Across the study: Repertoires from malignant and benign thyroid patients were compared across blood and tumor or nodule tissue. Study conclusions and caveats: The reported finding was significantly higher TCR beta diversity in malignant thyroid tumors relative to benign nodules, in blood and tumor.

This clone turned up a few times. Antigen unknown. No treatment of any kind had been given to any patient before thyroid surgery. Authors' methods: The study's classifier, a distant-metastasis tool for papillary thyroid cancer, was built using CDR3 differences across clinicopathological groups. TCRdb reprocessed the PCR reads using MiXCR. TCRdb, rather than the study authors, made the V and J calls. The sample lists about 9,000 clones, approximately 15% occurring once. Sequencing was done on a sample of blood. The clonotype originates from a female donor with papillary thyroid cancer or a benign thyroid nodule (not recorded which). Some clones in this sample may be carry-over from other donors' samples.

The CDR3 DNA follows: TGTGCCAGCCGGGACAGCGCCTACGAGCAGTACTTC. As protein: CASRDSAYEQYF. V gene TRBV28 combines with J gene TRBJ2-7, with TRBD1 matching 7 bases. The CDR3 sequence is 12 residues long. The V segment lost 8 bases and the J segment 2 bases; nucleotides outside the gene matches: 3. CDR1 MDHEN and CDR2 SYDVKM come from the germline V gene.